This passage covers 15 T cell receptor beta chains from one sample sequenced in a study of T-cell memory formation after mild COVID-19. TCRdb processed the 5' RACE reads anew with MiXCR; each CDR3 protein has one entry. Of around 210,000 distinct CDR3 sequences listed, roughly 10% are singletons. Sequenced sample: PBMCs or a T cell subset sorted from them (not recorded which). The receptors stem from a man aged 18 to 35 who had mild COVID-19 (a few samples of this study predate the infection). Cell type and time point are not known.

A few counts support this clonotype. One end of the junction fails to match germline, which may point to a read error. The chain employs TRBV11-2 and TRBJ1-1; D ambiguous. This CDR3 is 13 amino acids long. Germline CDR1 SGHAT, CDR2 FQNNGV. The CDR3, as DNA: TGTGCCAGCAGCTTAGGGGCGAACGCTGAAGCTTTCTTT. This encodes CASSLGANAEAFF.

This clonotype was recorded many times. The junction departs from the called germline gene at one end, perhaps through a read error. This chain connects TRBV29-1 to TRBJ2-3; 10 bases match TRBD2. The CDR3 runs to 10 residues. Germline V lookup: CDR1 SQVTM, CDR2 ANQGSEA. The CDR3 DNA is TGCAGCACCTCTAGCGGGGGCCTCCTTTTT. Its translation is CSTSSGGLLF.

The chain carries TRBV2 and TRBJ2-1; a possible D gene is TRBD1 (6 bases). Trimming removed 8 bases at V and 7 bases at J, with 18 bases between. The germline gives CDR1 SNHLY, CDR2 FYNNEI. The CDR3 length is 14 residues. The CDR3 sequence: CASVTGGRYNEQFF. Here the CDR3 DNA reads TGTGCCAGCGTTACTGGGGGCCGGTATAATGAGCAGTTCTTC.

The gene calls are TRBV12-3 or TRBV12-4 and TRBJ1-5; no clear D gene. The V end lost 8 bases, the J end lost 1 base, and 12 bases lay between the germline ends. CDR3 length: 14 residues. The CDR3 sequence: CASGFPGSNQPQHF. The CDR3 nucleotides read TGTGCCAGCGGATTCCCTGGGAGCAATCAGCCCCAGCATTTT.

This clonotype showed up just a few times. The chain employs TRBV20-1 and TRBJ2-3; either TRBD1 or TRBD2 may fit D (5 bases each). V lost 0 bases and J lost 1, with 11 bases in between. The V gene's germline CDR1 is DFQATT and CDR2 SNEGSKA (reference sequence). The CDR3 has 15 residues. The CDR3 spells CSARDSRGRTDTQYF. The CDR3 DNA reads as TGCAGTGCTAGAGATTCCCGGGGACGCACAGATACGCAGTATTTT.

This clonotype occurred a few times. The V call is TRBV3-1, the J call TRBJ1-1; D ambiguous. In germline, CDR1 is LGHDT, CDR2 YNNKEL (reference sequence). Between the trimmed V and J ends, which lost 4 bases and 0 bases, there was a span of 15 bases. The CDR3 covers 16 residues. CDR3 in amino acids: CASSPLGAAMNTEAFF. In DNA, the CDR3 is TGTGCCAGCAGCCCCCTCGGTGCAGCCATGAACACTGAAGCTTTCTTT.

This clonotype has just a few counts. This chain uses TRBV4-3 with TRBJ2-4, with D unresolved. The CDR3 length is 15 residues. Germline values: CDR1 LGHNA, CDR2 YSLEER. V lost 1 base and J 0 bases, leaving 7 bases between the germline ends. Here the CDR3 DNA reads TGCGCCAGCAGCCAAGCCTACTTAGCCAAAAACATTCAGTACTTC. This sequence encodes CASSQAYLAKNIQYF.

This clonotype was counted many times. The V and J genes are TRBV5-1 and TRBJ2-4; TRBD1 agrees at 7 bases. CDR3 length: 13 amino acids. V shed 0 bases and J 7 bases; nucleotides not matched to a gene: 1. Germline V CDR1 and CDR2: SGHRS, YFSETQ. The CDR3 bases are TGCGCCAGCAGCTTGGTGGGACAGAACATTCAGTACTTC. Protein product: CASSLVGQNIQYF.

This clonotype came up a few times. This chain connects TRBV6-6 to TRBJ1-4, with D unclear. The CDR3 has 14 residues. CDR1 MNHNY and CDR2 SVGAGI come from the germline V gene (reference sequence). V dropped 5 bases and J dropped 4 bases, with 11 bases sitting between them. The CDR3 sequence: CASSDRESNEKLFF. CDR3 nucleotide sequence: TGTGCCAGCAGTGACCGGGAGAGTAATGAAAAACTGTTTTTT.

This clonotype has just one count. A much larger clone lies a single base off, so this may be a read error. V is TRBV7-2 and J is TRBJ1-1, with D unresolved. Between the trimmed V and J ends, which lost 4 bases and 0 bases, there was a span of 6 bases. The CDR3 sequence is 13 residues long. Germline V gene lookup returns CDR1 SGHTA and CDR2 FQGNSA. The CDR3 reads CASSSRMNTEAFF. DNA for the CDR3: TGTGCCAGCAGCTCCCGAATGAACACTGAAGCTTTCTTT.

The rearrangement links TRBV19 to TRBJ1-1, with D unclear. V lost 10 bases, J lost 1 base, and 13 bases lay in between. CDR1 is LNHDA, CDR2 SQIVND, per germline (reference sequence). This CDR3 contains 13 residues. The CDR3 DNA is TGTGCCACCAAGACTCGGGGGAACACTGAAGCTTTCTTT. It yields the protein CATKTRGNTEAFF.

This chain uses TRBV4-3 with TRBJ1-5; D is uncertain. Trimming removed 3 bases from V and 9 bases from J, with 15 bases in between. Per germline, CDR1 LGHNA and CDR2 YSLEER. CDR3 length equals 14 residues. CDR3: CASSHGTAHRPQHF. The CDR3 DNA reads TGCGCCAGCAGCCATGGAACAGCTCATCGGCCCCAGCATTTT.

This clonotype showed up just a few times. The chain links TRBV30 to TRBJ2-1; a weak D match, TRBD2 (5 bases). This CDR3 has 12 amino acids. V was trimmed by 8 bases and J by 10 bases, leaving 18 bases between them. CDR1 and CDR2 from the germline V gene are GTSNPN and SVGIG (reference sequence). CDR3 loop: CANQRFSGEQFF. CDR3 DNA sequence: TGTGCCAATCAGAGGTTTTCGGGGGAGCAGTTCTTC.

This chain joins TRBV6-5 and TRBJ2-5, with 9 bases lining up with TRBD2. Germline V gene sequence: CDR1 MNHEY, CDR2 SVGAGI. With V trimmed by 1 base and J by 5 bases, 8 bases remained unmatched. The CDR3 sequence is 16 residues long. The CDR3 nucleotides are TGTGCCAGCAGTTACTGGTTAGGGACTAGCCTTGAGACCCAGTACTTC. As protein: CASSYWLGTSLETQYF.

This clonotype was detected a few times. CDR3 DNA: TGTGCCAGCAGTTTCCAGACTCTACTAGCGGGCAATCCCTACGAGCAGTACTTC. It codes for CASSFQTLLAGNPYEQYF. The chain is built from TRBV12-3 or TRBV12-4 and TRBJ2-7, with TRBD2 matching 9 bases. The CDR3 is 18 amino acids. Germline trimming cut 3 bases from V and 2 bases from J; bases unmatched to any gene: 14.